The present entry profiles one TCR beta chain with its context. The source of the sample is a study of T cell changes during pregnancy in multiple sclerosis. Germline CDR1 reads SGHRS; CDR2 reads YFSETQ. The CDR3 totals 12 residues. The V end was cut by 4 bases, the J end by 5 bases, with 9 bases between. TCRdb's copy holds only in-frame clones and misses some; the assay was immunoSEQ multiplex PCR. The table includes around 50,000 clones, approximately 87% detected once. This TCR came from a human donor whose cells served as feeder cells for cultures in a pregnancy study. Sequencing was performed on peripheral blood from another person, used as feeder cells. The V call is TRBV5-1, the J call TRBJ1-1, with D hard to call. CDR3 bases: TGCGCCAGCAGCGGAGTCCGTACTGAAGCTTTCTTT. This codes for CASSGVRTEAFF.